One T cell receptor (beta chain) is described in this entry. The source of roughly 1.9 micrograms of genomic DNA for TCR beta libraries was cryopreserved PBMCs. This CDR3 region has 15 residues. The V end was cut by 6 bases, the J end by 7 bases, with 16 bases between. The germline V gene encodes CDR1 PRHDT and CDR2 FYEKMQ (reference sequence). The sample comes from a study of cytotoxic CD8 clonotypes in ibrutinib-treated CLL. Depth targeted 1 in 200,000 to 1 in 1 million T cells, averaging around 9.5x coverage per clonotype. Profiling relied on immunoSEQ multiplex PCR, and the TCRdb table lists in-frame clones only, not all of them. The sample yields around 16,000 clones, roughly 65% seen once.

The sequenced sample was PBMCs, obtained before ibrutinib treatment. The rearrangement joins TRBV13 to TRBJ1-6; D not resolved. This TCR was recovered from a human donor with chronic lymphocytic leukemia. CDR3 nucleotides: TGTGCCAGCAGATCCAGGACCCTCCCGAATTCACCCCTCCACTTT. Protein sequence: CASRSRTLPNSPLHF.